These 20 T cell receptor beta chains share one sample of origin, sequenced in a study of blood T cell repertoires in COVID-19. The data were produced by immunoSEQ multiplex PCR, yet TCRdb's version contains in-frame clones alone and is incomplete. The table shows more than 350,000 clones, with 88% occurring only once. Source material: PBMCs or T cells enriched from blood (not recorded which). The receptors were sampled from a woman between 18 and 29 years old who had been exposed to COVID-19.

This clone was counted once. The V gene is TRBV7-3, the J gene TRBJ1-6; D is possibly TRBD1 (5 bases). The ends were cut back, 4 bases at V and 5 bases at J, with 9 bases in the middle. This CDR3 region has 14 residues. In germline, CDR1 is SGHTA, CDR2 FQGTGA. The CDR3 DNA follows: TGTGCCAGCAGCTGGGGGGTAGATAATTCACCCCTCCACTTT. Its protein product is CASSWGVDNSPLHF.

The genes are TRBV7-9 and TRBJ2-1; 8 nucleotides align to TRBD2. Trimming removed 5 bases from V and 4 bases from J; junction bases left unmatched: 7. CDR3 size: 15 residues. Germline V gene sequence: CDR1 SEHNR, CDR2 FQNEAQ (reference sequence). CDR3 in amino acids: CASSLLAGSYNEQFF. The CDR3 DNA is TGTGCCAGCAGCCTCCTAGCGGGTTCTTACAATGAGCAGTTCTTC.

The chain employs TRBV25-1 and TRBJ2-1; D gene unclear. This CDR3 is 14 amino acids long. V was shortened by 3 bases and J by 3 bases, with 9 bases between the two germline ends. CDR1 and CDR2 (germline): MGHDK, SYGVNS. CDR3 coding DNA: TGTGCCAGCAGTGACGGGTCGATCTACAATGAGCAGTTCTTC. Amino acid sequence: CASSDGSIYNEQFF.

This clone was found once. V is TRBV27 and J is TRBJ2-5; no definite D call. With 3 bases removed from V and 1 base from J, the gap between germline ends came to 12 bases. The CDR3 sequence is 15 residues long. The germline V gene encodes CDR1 MNHEY and CDR2 SMNVEV (reference sequence). The CDR3 protein is CASSFLSRGQETQYF. CDR3 nucleotide sequence: TGTGCCAGCAGTTTTCTGAGTCGAGGCCAAGAGACCCAGTACTTC.

This sequence joins TRBV12-3 or TRBV12-4 and TRBJ2-7; tentatively, D is TRBD1 (6 bases). Trimming stripped 5 bases from V and 4 bases from J, with 9 bases between. This CDR3 is built from 12 residues. In DNA form, the CDR3 reads TGTGCCAGCAGTCATGGGACATACGAGCAGTACTTC. It is translated as CASSHGTYEQYF.

The genes are TRBV28 and TRBJ1-1; possible D gene TRBD1, 5 bases. This CDR3 is built from 12 residues. Between the trimmed V and J ends, which lost 7 bases and 5 bases, there was a span of 11 bases. The germline gives CDR1 MDHEN, CDR2 SYDVKM. The CDR3 DNA sequence: TGTGCCAGCACCCGCGGGGGGACTGAAGCTTTCTTT. Encoded protein: CASTRGGTEAFF. The variable domain in full, completed from reference TRBV28 and TRBJ1-1, reads DVKVTQSSRYLVKRTGEKVFLECVQDMDHENMFWYRQDPGLGLRLIYFSYDVKMKEKGDIPEGYSVSREKKERFSLILESASTNQTSMYLCASTRGGTEAFFGQGTRLTVV.

V gene TRBV28 combines with J gene TRBJ1-5, with 7 bases that match TRBD1. The CDR3 runs to 16 residues. V shed 7 bases, J shed 0 bases, and the junction held 9 bases outside the gene matches. Germline CDR1 and CDR2: MDHEN and SYDVKM. CDR3 sequence reads: CASIADRLTSNQPQHF. The CDR3 DNA follows: TGTGCCAGCATTGCGGACAGGCTAACTAGCAATCAGCCCCAGCATTTT.

The genes are TRBV6-5 and TRBJ1-2, with 9 bases fitting TRBD1. Germline V gene data show CDR1 as MNHEY and CDR2 as SVGAGI. This CDR3 has 13 amino acids. The V and J ends lost 10 bases and 5 bases, in that order; junction bases with no gene match: 8. The CDR3 region is CAIGRDRAYGYTF. CDR3 nucleotides: TGTGCCATTGGCCGGGACAGGGCTTATGGCTACACCTTC.

The chain joins TRBV7-8 to TRBJ2-7; 12 bases are a match to TRBD1. The germline CDR1 and CDR2 sequences are SGHVS and FQNEAQ. This CDR3 spans 16 amino acids. Losses at the gene ends were 5 bases for V and 6 bases for J; bases not matched to a gene: 11. Written as DNA, the CDR3 is TGTGCCAGCAGCACCTCCGGGACAGGGGGCTTTCCCGAGCAGTACTTC. It is translated as CASSTSGTGGFPEQYF. The full variable domain, with the rest looked up from reference TRBV7-8 and TRBJ2-7, is GAGVSQSPRYKVAKRGQDVALRCDPISGHVSLFWYQQALGQGPEFLTYFQNEAQLDKSGLPSDRFFAERPEGSVSTLKIQRTQQEDSAVYLCASSTSGTGGFPEQYFGPGTRLTVT.

The rearrangement joins TRBV2 to TRBJ1-2; 9 nucleotides align to TRBD1. The V gene end was trimmed by 6 bases and the J gene end by 5 bases; junction bases not matched to a gene: 4. The CDR3 contains 13 residues. Germline V gives CDR1 SNHLY, CDR2 FYNNEI. CDR3 residues: CASSDRGGYGYTF. In nucleotides, the CDR3 is TGTGCCAGCAGCGACAGGGGGGGATATGGCTACACCTTC.

The chain carries TRBV9 and TRBJ1-2; 7 bases match TRBD1. V was pared by 5 bases and J by 4 bases, with 11 bases of the junction left unmatched. This CDR3 has 15 amino acids. The germline V gene encodes CDR1 SGDLS and CDR2 YYNGEE. The CDR3 loop reads CASSDLRGQSYGYTF. CDR3 nucleotides: TGTGCCAGCAGTGACTTACGGGGACAGTCCTATGGCTACACCTTC. Variable domain in full (rest from reference TRBV9 and TRBJ1-2): DSGVTQTPKHLITATGQRVTLRCSPRSGDLSVYWYQQSLDQGLQFLIQYYNGEERAKGNILERFSAQQFPDLHSELNLSSLELGDSALYFCASSDLRGQSYGYTFGSGTRLTVV.

The DNA for the CDR3 is TGTGCCAGCAGCCCGCGGACAGGCGTCCATGGCTACACCTTC. It specifies CASSPRTGVHGYTF. The genes are TRBV5-4 and TRBJ1-2; the match to TRBD1 covers 7 bases. This CDR3 comprises 14 residues. CDR1 and CDR2 (germline): SGHNT, YYREEE (reference sequence). V shed 4 bases, J shed 6 bases, and the junction held 9 bases outside the gene matches.

This rearrangement joins TRBV27 to TRBJ2-5; TRBD2 aligns across 7 bases. The CDR3 has 15 residues. J gave up 3 bases and V 5 bases, and 9 bases lay outside the gene matches. Germline V gives CDR1 MNHEY, CDR2 SMNVEV (reference sequence). The CDR3 DNA reads as TGTGCCAGCAGTACACCGGCTAGCGGAAAAGAGACCCAGTACTTC. Translation: CASSTPASGKETQYF.

This sequence joins TRBV16 and TRBJ1-6, with 7 positions matching TRBD1. After removal of 6 bases from V and 5 bases from J, the junction contained 7 bases not matched to a gene. The CDR3 is 15 residues long. Germline lookup yields CDR1 KGHSY and CDR2 FQNENV. The CDR3 spells CASRRKDRDNSPLHF. CDR3 nucleotide sequence: TGTGCCAGCAGACGAAAAGACAGGGATAATTCACCCCTCCACTTT. Looking up the rest from reference TRBV16 and TRBJ1-6 gives the full variable domain: GEEVAQTPKHLVRGEGQKAKLYCAPIKGHSYVFWYQQVLKNEFKFLISFQNENVFDETGMPKERFSAKCLPNSPCSLEIQATKLEDSAVYFCASRRKDRDNSPLHFGNGTRLTVT.

The chain employs TRBV11-2 and TRBJ1-1; perhaps TRBD1 as D (5 bases). Germline V CDR1 and CDR2: SGHAT, FQNNGV. This CDR3 comprises 13 residues. Trimming cost V 1 base and J 10 bases, with 13 bases left between them. The CDR3 reads CASSLVNVGGAFF. CDR3 nucleotides: TGTGCCAGCAGCTTAGTTAACGTGGGGGGAGCTTTCTTT.

The genes are TRBV5-1 and TRBJ2-2, with TRBD2 identical over 11 bases. Germline assignment: CDR1 SGHRS and CDR2 YFSETQ. V dropped 0 bases and J dropped 0; count of bases not matched to a gene: 4. The CDR3 sequence is 18 residues long. DNA for the CDR3: TGCGCCAGCAGCTTGGCCACTAGCGGGGGCACGAACACCGGGGAGCTGTTTTTT. Protein product: CASSLATSGGTNTGELFF.

This chain uses TRBV6-5 with TRBJ1-2; 8 nucleotides line up with TRBD1. The germline gives CDR1 MNHEY, CDR2 SVGAGI. This CDR3 region has 14 residues. After removal of 6 bases from V and 4 bases from J, the junction contained 7 bases not matched to a gene. The DNA for the CDR3 is TGTGCCAGCAGACCTGACAGGGGCCTCTATGGCTACACCTTC. It yields the protein CASRPDRGLYGYTF.

This chain links TRBV7-8 with TRBJ2-7; a weak D match, TRBD2 (6 bases). Germline lookup yields CDR1 SGHVS and CDR2 FQNEAQ. Between the trimmed V and J ends, which lost 6 bases and 0 bases, there was a span of 18 bases. The length of the CDR3 is 16 residues. CDR3 protein: CASRKSSAPSSYEQYF. The CDR3 bases are TGTGCCAGCAGAAAATCTAGCGCGCCAAGCTCCTACGAGCAGTACTTC.

This clone was found once. The chain combines TRBV9 with TRBJ2-1, with a possible D match to TRBD1 (5 bases). Germline V lookup: CDR1 SGDLS, CDR2 YYNGEE. V dropped 2 bases and J dropped 5 bases, with 20 bases sitting between them. This CDR3 region has 17 residues. The CDR3 is CASSVGLGQGSHNEQFF. DNA of the CDR3: TGTGCCAGCAGCGTGGGGTTAGGGCAGGGTTCGCACAATGAGCAGTTCTTC.

This clone was seen a single time. The genes are TRBV7-8 and TRBJ1-5; possibly TRBD1 for D (5 bases). The V end lost 2 bases, the J end lost 6 bases, and 11 bases lay between the germline ends. Germline V lookup: CDR1 SGHVS, CDR2 FQNEAQ. The CDR3 consists of 14 residues. CDR3 protein: CASSLYGGGQPQHF. The CDR3 nucleotides are TGTGCCAGCAGCTTATACGGGGGGGGTCAGCCCCAGCATTTT.